This T cell receptor (beta chain) derives from a study of read filtering for tumor transcriptome and immune sequencing. Germline CDR1 MGHRA, CDR2 YSYEKL. CDR3 length equals 12 residues. Between the trimmed V and J ends, which lost 3 bases and 8 bases, there was a span of 7 bases. From about 0.4 ug of RNA, a library with molecular barcoded alpha/delta and beta/gamma adaptors was made. One entry per CDR3 protein, called by TCRdb with MiXCR from the reads. The sample carries nearly 60,000 distinct CDR3 sequences, approximately 13% recorded once. This clonotype was observed many times. The source is a donor at least 40 years old with multiple myeloma. Sample: a population of CD138-negative cells sorted from bone marrow. The chain employs TRBV4-1 and TRBJ1-4, with D unresolved. CDR3 sequence (DNA): TGCGCCAGCAGCCATTCGGAGGAAAAACTGTTTTTT. This translates into CASSHSEEKLFF.